This record concerns one T cell receptor beta chain sequence. Germline V gene lookup returns CDR1 MNHEY and CDR2 SVGAGI. The CDR3 sequence is 12 residues long. The V and J ends lost 6 bases and 1 base respectively, with 6 bases between them. This sample was included in a study of STAT5B mutations in CD4+ large granular lymphocyte leukemia. Sequencing used immunoSEQ multiplex PCR; TCRdb keeps in-frame clones, though not all of them. The top ten clones hold 3.1% of a sample with approximately 30,000 clones, 70% to 75% of them seen once. Sequencing was carried out using CD4+ T cells from blood buffy coats. The sequence was obtained from a human donor in good health. The chain links TRBV6-5 to TRBJ1-2, with D unresolved. CDR3 loop: CASRQLNYGYTF. The CDR3 nucleotides are TGTGCCAGCAGGCAGCTTAACTATGGCTACACCTTC.